The rows below give T cell receptor beta chains drawn from one sample of a study of technical replicates of blood from a few donors. Method: immunoSEQ multiplex PCR; TCRdb's copy keeps in-frame clones and lacks some. The sample lists 55,000 to 75,000 clones, roughly 94% occurring once. Sequenced material: T cells isolated from PBMCs. The receptors stem from a human donor in good health. Both conserved end residues are part of each CDR3. D genes are given only for firm matches. Clone size appears in some rows only: once, few, many, or a class for an expanded clone.

abundance | j_gene | d_gene | v_gene | CDR3aa | CDR3nt
NA | TRBJ2-7 | TRBD2 | TRBV5-4 | CASSKTSGNSYEQYF | TGTGCCAGCAGCAAGACTAGCGGGAACTCCTACGAGCAGTACTTC
NA | TRBJ2-5 | NA | TRBV7-9 | CASSLVGTSQGETQYF | TGTGCCAGCAGCTTAGTAGGGACTTCTCAGGGAGAGACCCAGTACTTC
few | TRBJ2-2 | NA | TRBV2 | CASRRSAGYTGELFF | TGTGCCAGCAGGAGATCGGCGGGTTACACCGGGGAGCTGTTTTTT
NA | TRBJ2-1 | TRBD2 | TRBV5-6 | CASSLAGLAPFNEQFF | TGTGCCAGCAGCTTGGCCGGACTAGCGCCATTTAATGAGCAGTTCTTC
NA | TRBJ2-2 | TRBD2 | TRBV7-2 | CASSLTSGVSTGELFF | TGTGCCAGCAGCTTAACCAGCGGGGTTTCTACCGGGGAGCTGTTTTTT
once | TRBJ1-1 | NA | TRBV7-2 | CASSLGENTEAFF | TGTGCCAGCAGCTTAGGAGAGAACACTGAAGCTTTCTTT
NA | TRBJ2-7 | TRBD2 | TRBV4-3 | CASSQESIGREGLYEQYF | TGCGCCAGCAGCCAAGAGAGTATCGGGCGGGAGGGCCTGTACGAGCAGTACTTC
NA | TRBJ2-2 | TRBD2 | TRBV19 | CASRTLAGRGTGELFF | TGTGCCAGTCGCACCTTAGCGGGAAGGGGAACCGGGGAGCTGTTTTTT
once | TRBJ2-5 | NA | TRBV27 | CASSLFGGVLQETQYF | TGTGCCAGCAGTTTATTTGGGGGCGTCCTACAAGAGACCCAGTACTTC
NA | TRBJ1-1 | NA | TRBV7-3 | CASSLQGILEAFF | TGTGCCAGCAGCTTACAGGGTATCCTTGAAGCTTTCTTT
NA | TRBJ2-7 | NA | TRBV27 | CASSGLDYEQYF | TGTGCCAGCAGTGGACTCGACTACGAGCAGTACTTC
NA | TRBJ2-5 | TRBD1 | TRBV6-5 | CASRDRGLTAETQYF | TGTGCCAGCAGAGACAGGGGGTTAACGGCAGAGACCCAGTACTTC
NA | TRBJ2-6 | NA | TRBV29-1 | CSVASVSGANVLTF | TGCAGCGTTGCCAGTGTATCTGGGGCCAACGTCCTGACTTTC
NA | TRBJ2-1 | TRBD2 | TRBV2 | CASRLAGGVNEQFF | TGTGCCAGCAGACTAGCGGGAGGGGTCAATGAGCAGTTCTTC
NA | TRBJ2-7 | TRBD2 | TRBV7-3 | CASSITSGSYEQYF | TGTGCCAGCAGCATCACTAGCGGGTCGTACGAGCAGTACTTC
NA | TRBJ2-5 | TRBD1 | TRBV15 | CATSRDRVQETQYF | TGTGCCACCAGCAGGGACAGGGTCCAAGAGACCCAGTACTTC
NA | TRBJ2-3 | TRBD2 | TRBV4-2 | CASSQEWLAGGDTQYF | TGTGCCAGCAGCCAAGAGTGGCTAGCGGGAGGAGATACGCAGTATTTT
NA | TRBJ1-2 | NA | TRBV10-3 | CAMGTGSLHYGYTF | TGTGCCATGGGTACCGGGTCACTTCACTATGGCTACACCTTC
NA | TRBJ2-7 | TRBD2 | TRBV7-8 | CASSLGGGVGYEQYF | TGTGCCAGCAGCTTAGGGGGGGGAGTGGGATACGAGCAGTACTTC
once | TRBJ2-2 | TRBD1 | TRBV15 | CATSTRTGHTGELFF | TGTGCCACCAGCACGCGGACAGGGCACACCGGGGAGCTGTTTTTT
NA | TRBJ1-1 | NA | TRBV6-5 | CASSLQYMNTEAFF | TGTGCCAGCAGTTTACAGTACATGAACACTGAAGCTTTCTTT
NA | TRBJ2-7 | TRBD1 | TRBV18 | CASSLGQGHPYEQYF | TGTGCCAGCTCACTGGGACAGGGTCATCCTTACGAGCAGTACTTC
once | TRBJ2-1 | NA | TRBV28 | CASSSEYNEQFF | TGTGCCAGCAGTTCGGAGTACAATGAGCAGTTCTTC
NA | TRBJ2-5 | TRBD1 | TRBV4-2 | CASSPTGVEMDQETQYF | TGTGCCAGCAGCCCGACAGGGGTTGAGATGGACCAAGAGACCCAGTACTTC
NA | TRBJ2-1 | TRBD1 | TRBV2 | CASSERTGGWEYNEQFF | TGTGCCAGCAGTGAAAGGACAGGGGGCTGGGAATACAATGAGCAGTTCTTC
NA | TRBJ2-7 | NA | TRBV5-4 | CASSQDFLYEQYF | TGTGCCAGCAGCCAGGACTTCCTCTACGAGCAGTACTTC
NA | TRBJ2-7 | TRBD2 | TRBV6-1 | CASSGAQGGYEQYF | TGTGCCAGCAGTGGGGCCCAGGGAGGGTACGAGCAGTACTTC
NA | TRBJ1-1 | NA | TRBV9 | CASSVQGHCLQILNTEAFF | TGTGCCAGCAGCGTGCAGGGGCATTGCCTCCAGATCCTGAACACTGAAGCTTTCTTT
NA | TRBJ1-2 | TRBD1 | TRBV11-1 | CASSLGTAYGYTF | TGTGCCAGCAGCCTGGGGACAGCTTATGGCTACACCTTC
NA | TRBJ2-2 | NA | TRBV7-2 | CASSLVPGGGELFF | TGTGCCAGCAGCTTAGTCCCCGGGGGCGGGGAGCTGTTTTTT
NA | TRBJ2-7 | TRBD1 | TRBV4-2 | CASSPKLGGTYEQYF | TGTGCCAGCAGCCCAAAGCTAGGGGGCACCTACGAGCAGTACTTC
NA | TRBJ2-5 | TRBD2 | TRBV25-1 | CASRGLVNGYQETQYF | TGTGCCAGCAGGGGACTAGTCAACGGGTACCAAGAGACCCAGTACTTC
NA | TRBJ1-1 | NA | TRBV11-2 | CASSSSNTEAFF | TGTGCCAGCAGCTCTTCGAACACTGAAGCTTTCTTT
NA | TRBJ1-3 | NA | TRBV6-1 | CASSDRTARGNTIYF | TGTGCCAGCAGTGATCGGACAGCCCGTGGAAACACCATATATTTT
few | TRBJ2-4 | NA | TRBV5-8 | CARTQDSKNIQYF | TGTGCCAGGACCCAGGACAGTAAAAACATTCAGTACTTC
NA | TRBJ1-5 | TRBD1 | TRBV7-9 | CASSLFGGDSSSPQHF | TGTGCCAGCAGCTTATTCGGGGGGGACAGCTCGTCGCCCCAGCATTTT
NA | TRBJ1-5 | NA | TRBV28 | CASSLANQPQHF | TGTGCCAGCAGTTTGGCCAATCAGCCCCAGCATTTT
once | TRBJ2-2 | NA | TRBV18 | CASSPPRDTGELFF | TGTGCCAGCTCACCACCCAGGGATACCGGGGAGCTGTTTTTT
once | TRBJ2-1 | TRBD2 | TRBV5-4 | CASSSGLGDEQFF | TGTGCCAGCAGTTCGGGACTAGGTGACGAGCAGTTCTTC
NA | TRBJ2-3 | TRBD2 | TRBV11-2 | CASRILAGVANTDTQYF | TGTGCCAGCAGAATACTGGCGGGAGTGGCGAACACAGATACGCAGTATTTT
NA | TRBJ2-3 | TRBD2 | TRBV2 | CASSQGAGGPADTQYF | TGTGCCAGCAGCCAGGGAGCGGGAGGGCCAGCAGATACGCAGTATTTT
NA | TRBJ1-5 | NA | TRBV27 | CASSFQGSNQPQHF | TGTGCCAGCAGTTTCCAGGGAAGCAATCAGCCCCAGCATTTT
NA | TRBJ2-7 | TRBD1 | TRBV7-2 | CASSQRGTGSHEQYF | TGTGCCAGCAGCCAAAGGGGGACAGGGTCTCACGAGCAGTACTTC
NA | TRBJ2-7 | TRBD2 | TRBV5-1 | CASSPRTSGTQEQYF | TGCGCCAGCAGCCCCAGGACTAGCGGGACTCAGGAGCAGTACTTC
NA | TRBJ1-5 | NA | TRBV7-6 | CASSLGGDGLPNQPQHF | TGTGCCAGCAGCTTAGGGGGGGACGGCCTGCCCAATCAGCCCCAGCATTTT
NA | TRBJ2-2 | TRBD2 | TRBV13 | CASRPTSGRVTGELFF | TGTGCCAGCAGACCGACTAGCGGGAGGGTCACCGGGGAGCTGTTTTTT
NA | TRBJ2-7 | NA | TRBV7-2 | CASSLGSSANSYEQYF | TGTGCCAGCAGCTTAGGGTCTAGCGCCAACTCCTACGAGCAGTACTTC
NA | TRBJ2-7 | TRBD1 | TRBV11-2 | CASSPGQGRTYEQYF | TGTGCCAGCAGCCCGGGACAGGGGAGGACTTACGAGCAGTACTTC
NA | TRBJ2-3 | NA | TRBV4-1 | CASSQVPGTDTQYF | TGCGCCAGCAGCCAAGTGCCAGGGACAGATACGCAGTATTTT
NA | TRBJ2-1 | TRBD2 | TRBV5-1 | CASSSGTSGTEQFF | TGCGCCAGCAGCTCCGGGACTAGCGGGACTGAGCAGTTCTTC
NA | TRBJ2-3 | NA | TRBV5-1 | CASSPLRGADTQYF | TGCGCCAGCAGCCCGCTCAGGGGGGCAGATACGCAGTATTTT
NA | TRBJ2-7 | NA | TRBV6-1 | CASSESRDFNEQYF | TGTGCCAGCAGTGAGTCTCGAGACTTTAACGAGCAGTACTTC
once | TRBJ1-1 | TRBD1 | TRBV19 | CASSTLDRVMNTEAFF | TGTGCCAGTAGTACCCTTGACAGGGTGATGAACACTGAAGCTTTCTTT
NA | TRBJ2-2 | TRBD2 | TRBV29-1 | CSVAGGVEAGELFF | TGCAGCGTTGCGGGGGGAGTTGAGGCCGGGGAGCTGTTTTTT
NA | TRBJ2-1 | NA | TRBV15 | CATSRDKGGAEQFF | TGTGCCACCAGCAGAGATAAGGGAGGAGCCGAGCAGTTCTTC
NA | TRBJ2-7 | NA | TRBV30 | CAWGPGTITYEQYF | TGTGCCTGGGGTCCGGGAACCATAACCTACGAGCAGTACTTC
NA | TRBJ1-1 | NA | TRBV30 | CAWSVRGIQGEAFF | TGTGCCTGGAGTGTAAGGGGAATACAGGGTGAAGCTTTCTTT
NA | TRBJ2-1 | TRBD2 | TRBV5-1 | CASRGVAGLNEQFF | TGCGCCAGCAGGGGGGTAGCGGGATTAAATGAGCAGTTCTTC
NA | TRBJ2-1 | NA | TRBV28 | CASSLYPDRPFYNEQFF | TGTGCCAGCAGTTTATACCCTGACAGACCTTTTTACAATGAGCAGTTCTTC
NA | TRBJ2-2 | TRBD1 | TRBV7-9 | CASSPPTGTGSTGELFF | TGTGCCAGCAGCCCTCCCACCGGGACAGGATCCACCGGGGAGCTGTTTTTT